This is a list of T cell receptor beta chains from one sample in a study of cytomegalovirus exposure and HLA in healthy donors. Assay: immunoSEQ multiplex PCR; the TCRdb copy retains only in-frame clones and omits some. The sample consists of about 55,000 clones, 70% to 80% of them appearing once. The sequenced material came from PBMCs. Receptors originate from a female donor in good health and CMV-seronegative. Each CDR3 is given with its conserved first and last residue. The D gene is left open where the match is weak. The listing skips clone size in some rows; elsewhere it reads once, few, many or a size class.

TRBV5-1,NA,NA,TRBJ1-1,TGCGCCAGCAGCTCAGACGGACTTAACACTGAAGCTTTCTTT,CASSSDGLNTEAFF
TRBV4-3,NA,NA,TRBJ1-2,TGCGCCAGCAGCCAAACCCTCCGTGGAGATGGCTACACCTTC,CASSQTLRGDGYTF
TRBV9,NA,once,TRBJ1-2,TGTGCCAGCAGCGTAGCCGCCAGGGCAAACTATGGCTACACCTTC,CASSVAARANYGYTF
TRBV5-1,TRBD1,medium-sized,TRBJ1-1,TGCGCCAGCAGCTTTGACAGGGGATCTGAAGCTTTCTTT,CASSFDRGSEAFF
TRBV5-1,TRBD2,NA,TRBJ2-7,TGCGCCAGCAGCCAAGCGGGGGGGAACTCCTACGAGCAGTACTTC,CASSQAGGNSYEQYF
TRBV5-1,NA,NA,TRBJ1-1,TGCGCCAGCAGCTTGGGGGGGCGCAGAACGAACACTGAAGCTTTCTTT,CASSLGGRRTNTEAFF
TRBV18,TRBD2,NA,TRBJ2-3,TGTGCCAGCTCACCACCGTCTAGCGGGGTGGAGCAGTATTTT,CASSPPSSGVEQYF
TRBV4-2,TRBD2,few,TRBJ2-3,TGTGCCAGCAGCCAAGAAGCGGGGGGGCCAGATACGCAGTATTTT,CASSQEAGGPDTQYF
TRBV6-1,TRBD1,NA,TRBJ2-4,TGTGCCAGCAGTGAGTTGCGGGACAGGGGCTTGGATCTGGCCAAAAACATTCAGTACTTC,CASSELRDRGLDLAKNIQYF
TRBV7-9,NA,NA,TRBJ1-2,TGTTCCAGCAGCCGACAAGGAGGCTACACCTTC,CSSSRQGGYTF
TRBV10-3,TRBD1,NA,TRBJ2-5,TGTGCCATCAGCGGGACAGCCCAAGAGACCCAGTACTTC,CAISGTAQETQYF
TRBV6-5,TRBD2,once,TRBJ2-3,TGTGCCAGCAGTTACCCTAGCGGGGGGGTAGGTACGCAGTATTTT,CASSYPSGGVGTQYF
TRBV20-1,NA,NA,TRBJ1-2,TGCAGTGCTAGACCGCCCCAGGTCTACACCTTC,CSARPPQVYTF
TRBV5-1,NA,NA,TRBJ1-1,TGCGCCAGCAGCTCCGGACAGTTTGAAGCTTTCTTT,CASSSGQFEAFF
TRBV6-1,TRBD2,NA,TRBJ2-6,TGTGCCAGCAGGGCGGGGGGCTCTGGGGCCAACGTCCTGACTTTC,CASRAGGSGANVLTF
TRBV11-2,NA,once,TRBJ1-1,TGTGCCAGCAGGGGGGGTCGAGCGAACACTGAAGCTTTCTTT,CASRGGRANTEAFF
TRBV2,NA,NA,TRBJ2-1,TGTGCCAGCAGAGAAACAGGGATCAATGAGCAGTTCTTC,CASRETGINEQFF
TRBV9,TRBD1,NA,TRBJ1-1,TGTGCCAGCAGCCGCAGACAGGGCTCAGCCACTGAAGCTTTCTTT,CASSRRQGSATEAFF
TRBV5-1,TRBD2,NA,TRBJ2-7,TGCGCCAGCAGCTCGACTAGCGGGGGCTACGAGCAGTACTTC,CASSSTSGGYEQYF
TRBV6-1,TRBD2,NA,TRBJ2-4,TGTGCCAGCAGTGAGACTAGCGGGGGAAACATTCAGTACTTC,CASSETSGGNIQYF
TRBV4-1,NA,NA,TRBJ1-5,TGCGCCAGCAGCCGCTCGCAGGGGAGCAATCAGCCCCAGCATTTT,CASSRSQGSNQPQHF
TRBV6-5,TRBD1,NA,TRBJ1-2,TGTGCCAGCATTTTACAGGGGGCGCGCAACTATGGCTACACCTTC,CASILQGARNYGYTF
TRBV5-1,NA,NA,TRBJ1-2,TGCGCCAGCGGAGATCAGGGGCCCTATGGCTACACCTTC,CASGDQGPYGYTF
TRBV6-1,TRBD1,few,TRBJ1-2,TGTGCCAGCAGTGAGGGACAGGGGACGCATCTAATCTATGGCTACACCTTC,CASSEGQGTHLIYGYTF
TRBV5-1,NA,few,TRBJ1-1,TGCGCCAGCAGCTCTACACAACCGCCAACCGAGGGACATTTCTTT,CASSSTQPPTEGHFF
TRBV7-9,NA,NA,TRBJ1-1,TGTGCCAGCAGCTTAATGGTTGGAGGCGAAGCTTTCTTT,CASSLMVGGEAFF
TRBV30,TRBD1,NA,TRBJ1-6,TGTGCCTGGAGTGTCGGGCAGGGGGCGTCGTCACCCCTCCACTTT,CAWSVGQGASSPLHF
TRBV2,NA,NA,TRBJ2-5,TGTGCCAGCAGTGAATTACTAAGAGAGACCCAGTACTTC,CASSELLRETQYF
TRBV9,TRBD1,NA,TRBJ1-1,TGTGCCAGCAGCCCCGATCGGACAGGGGAAGCTTTCTTT,CASSPDRTGEAFF
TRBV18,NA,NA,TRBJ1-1,TGTGCCAGCTCACCTCGGGGGGGGTACGATGAAGCTTTCTTT,CASSPRGGYDEAFF
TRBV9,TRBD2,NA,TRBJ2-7,TGTGCCAGCAGCGTAGGGGGTAGCGGGGTTTACGAGCAGTACTTC,CASSVGGSGVYEQYF
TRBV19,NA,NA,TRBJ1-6,TGTGCCAGTAGTATAGGGCCGGTGGACAGCAATAATAATTCACCCCTCCACTTT,CASSIGPVDSNNNSPLHF
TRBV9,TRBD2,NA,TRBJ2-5,TGTGCCAGCAGCGTAGAGTCTAGCGGGGGGGCCGTGACCCAGTACTTC,CASSVESSGGAVTQYF
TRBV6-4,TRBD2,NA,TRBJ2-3,TGTGCCAGCAGTGAGGAGCGGGGCGGTACAGATACGCAGTATTTT,CASSEERGGTDTQYF
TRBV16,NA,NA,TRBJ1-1,TGTGCCAGCAGCCCGTTAAAGGCAGGGTTGGGGTATGAAGCTTTCTTT,CASSPLKAGLGYEAFF
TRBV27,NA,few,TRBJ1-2,TGTGCCAGCAGGCCCCCGGGGGGGGCTAACTATGGCTACACCTTC,CASRPPGGANYGYTF
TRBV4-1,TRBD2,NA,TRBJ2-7,TGCGCCAGCAGCCCTTTACTGGGGGGGTCCTACGAGCAGTACTTC,CASSPLLGGSYEQYF
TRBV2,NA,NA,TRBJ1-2,TGTGCCAGCAGTGACAGGCTCCCCAACTCTGACTATGGCTACACCTTC,CASSDRLPNSDYGYTF
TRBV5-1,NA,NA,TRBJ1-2,TGCGCCAGCAGCTTGGCGGGGGTTGAAGGTGGCTACACCTTC,CASSLAGVEGGYTF
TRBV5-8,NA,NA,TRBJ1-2,TGTGCCAGCAGCTCCGACCGGACAGCTAACTATGGCTACACCTTC,CASSSDRTANYGYTF
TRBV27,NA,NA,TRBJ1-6,TGTGCCAGCAGTTTATGGGCCTCAGGGGCCGATAATTCACCCCTCCACTTT,CASSLWASGADNSPLHF
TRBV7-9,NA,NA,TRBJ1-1,TGTGCCAGCAGCTCAGGGTACACTGAAGCTTTCTTT,CASSSGYTEAFF
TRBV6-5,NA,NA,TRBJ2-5,TGTGCCAGCAGTTACTCGGCTAGCCGAATGGAGACCCAGTACTTC,CASSYSASRMETQYF
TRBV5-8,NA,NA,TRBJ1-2,NA,CASSWGQGIGF
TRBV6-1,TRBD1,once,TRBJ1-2,TGTGCCAGCAGTGCCAGGACAGGGGGCCCTTGTGACTACACCTTC,CASSARTGGPCDYTF
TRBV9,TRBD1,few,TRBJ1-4,TGTGCCAGCAGCGCCAATCCCGGGACAGGGGGACGCGCGGATGGGGGAAAACTGTTTTTT,CASSANPGTGGRADGGKLFF
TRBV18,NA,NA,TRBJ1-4,TGTGCCAGCTCACCTCTCTTCGGGATTCCTAATGAAAAACTGTTTTTT,CASSPLFGIPNEKLFF
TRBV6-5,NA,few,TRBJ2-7,TGTGCCAGCAGACGAGGAGCGTTCTACGAGCAGTACTTC,CASRRGAFYEQYF
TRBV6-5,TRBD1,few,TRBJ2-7,TGTGCCAGCAGTTACTCCCGGGACAGTTACGAGCAGTACTTC,CASSYSRDSYEQYF
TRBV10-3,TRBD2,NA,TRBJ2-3,TGTGCCATCACCGATAATAGCGGGGGGCCCACAGATACGCAGTATTTT,CAITDNSGGPTDTQYF
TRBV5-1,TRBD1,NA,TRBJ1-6,TGCGCCAGCAGCTTGGCCGGACAGGAAGGCAGCTTTTCACCCCTCCACTTT,CASSLAGQEGSFSPLHF
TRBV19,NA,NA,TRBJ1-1,TGTGCCAGTAGTTATGGCATTGAAGCTTTCTTT,CASSYGIEAFF